These 28 T cell receptor beta chains came from one sample sequenced in a study of T cells after yellow fever vaccination. TCRdb recomputed calls from the 5' RACE reads with MiXCR, one row per CDR3 protein. The sample yields 150,000 to 200,000 distinct CDR3 sequences, around 10% seen once. The sequencing used CD8+ T cells sorted from PBMCs, collected 15 days after the yellow fever booster vaccination. These receptors originate from a man between 18 and 35 years old who received the YFV17D yellow fever vaccine.

This clonotype was counted at least ten times. The chain links TRBV12-5 to TRBJ1-1, with a weak D call TRBD1 (5 bases). The germline V gene encodes CDR1 LGHNT and CDR2 FRNRAP. The CDR3 covers 13 residues. The V and J ends lost 3 bases and 7 bases respectively, with 12 bases between them. The CDR3 region is CASGLKGLGEAFF. CDR3 bases: TGTGCTAGTGGTTTAAAGGGGCTTGGTGAAGCTTTCTTT.

The chain uses TRBV24-1 and TRBJ2-5; D perhaps matches TRBD1 (6 bases). The CDR3 totals 14 residues. The germline V gene has CDR1 KGHDR and CDR2 SFDVKD. With 6 bases removed from V and 3 bases from J, the gap between germline ends came to 13 bases. CDR3 nucleotide sequence: TGTGCCACCAGTTCTTGGACAGAAAAAGAGACCCAGTACTTC. Its translation is CATSSWTEKETQYF.

This chain links TRBV27 with TRBJ1-4; perhaps TRBD1 as D (6 bases). CDR3 length equals 15 residues. Trimming shortened V by 4 bases and J by 6 bases, and 15 bases separated the two germline ends. The germline gives CDR1 MNHEY, CDR2 SMNVEV (reference sequence). The CDR3 protein is CASSSSQGLYEKLFF. Written as DNA, the CDR3 is TGTGCCAGCAGTTCCTCACAGGGCCTGTATGAAAAACTGTTTTTT.

This clonotype was recorded at least ten times. This rearrangement joins TRBV10-2 to TRBJ2-1; 10 bases align to TRBD2. The V gene's germline CDR1 is WSHSY and CDR2 SAAADI. There are 14 residues in the CDR3. The trim removed 4 bases at V and 9 bases at J, leaving 6 bases unmatched. CDR3 loop: CASSVSGGASEQFF. Here the CDR3 DNA reads TGCGCCAGCAGTGTAAGCGGGGGGGCTAGTGAGCAGTTCTTC.

This clonotype came up a few times. The rearrangement uses TRBV13 and TRBJ2-6; 8 bases are a match to TRBD1. The CDR3 extends over 19 amino acids. V shed 4 bases and J 2 bases; nucleotides not matched to a gene: 13. CDR1 is PRHDT, CDR2 FYEKMQ, per germline (reference sequence). The CDR3 sequence is CASSSETRGRGAGANVLTF. The CDR3 nucleotides read TGTGCCAGCAGCTCCGAGACCAGGGGGCGCGGTGCTGGGGCCAACGTCCTGACTTTC.

This clonotype was picked up a small number of times. V and J are TRBV9 and TRBJ2-1; unclear D gene. Germline CDR1 is SGDLS and CDR2 is YYNGEE. Trimming cost V 0 bases and J 1 base, with 2 bases left between them. The CDR3 consists of 13 residues. The CDR3, as DNA: TGTGCCAGCAGCGTAGCTTCCTACAATGAGCAGTTCTTC. This translates into CASSVASYNEQFF.

Ten or more counts support this clonotype. CDR3 sequence (DNA): TGTGCCAGCAGCCCTGCCAGGGCCCCCTACGAGCAGTACTTC. It specifies CASSPARAPYEQYF. This chain connects TRBV7-2 to TRBJ2-7; weak D call: TRBD1 (5 bases). The CDR3 length is 14 residues. Trimming left V 5 bases short and J 2 bases short, with 13 bases between. CDR1 SGHTA and CDR2 FQGNSA come from the germline V gene.

The chain employs TRBV20-1 and TRBJ2-3, with D possibly being TRBD1 (6 bases). Trimming cost V 1 base and J 2 bases, with 16 bases left between them. The CDR3 contains 16 residues. Germline CDR1 reads DFQATT; CDR2 reads SNEGSKA (reference sequence). The CDR3 reads CSARGQAEQLTDTQYF. DNA for the CDR3: TGCAGTGCTAGAGGACAGGCAGAACAGCTCACAGATACGCAGTATTTT.

There are a few counts of this clonotype. The chain combines TRBV29-1 with TRBJ2-5; 10 positions agree with TRBD2. The CDR3 extends over 14 amino acids. Germline V gives CDR1 SQVTM, CDR2 ANQGSEA. J gave up 5 bases and V 3 bases, and 6 bases lay outside the gene matches. DNA for the CDR3: TGCAGCGTTGAGAAGCGGGGGGGCGGTGAGACCCAGTACTTC. This encodes CSVEKRGGGETQYF.

This chain joins TRBV14 and TRBJ2-7, with unresolved D. The CDR3 loop spans 13 amino acids. V was clipped by 5 bases and J by 0 bases, with 8 bases between them. Germline loops: CDR1 SGHDN, CDR2 FVKESK. The CDR3 sequence: CASSYQSSYEQYV. The CDR3 coding sequence is TGTGCCAGCAGCTATCAAAGCTCCTACGAGCAGTACGTC.

This clonotype was seen only a few times. The gene calls are TRBV27 and TRBJ1-3; no clear D. Germline V gene lookup returns CDR1 MNHEY and CDR2 SMNVEV (reference sequence). The CDR3 sequence is 14 residues long. V lost 8 bases and J 3 bases, leaving 14 bases between the germline ends. Here the CDR3 reads CASGSLGVGNTIYF. Written as DNA, the CDR3 is TGTGCCAGCGGCTCGTTGGGAGTTGGAAACACCATATATTTT.

This clonotype turned up a few times. The chain carries TRBV27 and TRBJ1-2, with TRBD1 identical over 7 bases. Germline CDR1 MNHEY, CDR2 SMNVEV (reference sequence). Trimming cost V 5 bases and J 6 bases; bases outside gene matches: 6. This CDR3 region has 13 residues. The CDR3 sequence is CASSKTGVDGYTF. The DNA of the CDR3 is TGTGCCAGCAGTAAAACAGGGGTCGATGGCTACACCTTC.

This clonotype was detected a few times. The CDR3 nucleotides are TGCAGTGCTAGAGAGGGGCAGGATTTGACAGATACGCAGTATTTT. It specifies CSAREGQDLTDTQYF. V is TRBV20-1 and J is TRBJ2-3; a weak D match, TRBD1 (5 bases). The V gene lost 0 bases and the J gene lost 3 bases, with 13 bases spanning the gap. CDR3 size: 15 residues. Germline values: CDR1 DFQATT, CDR2 SNEGSKA (reference sequence).

The table lists this clonotype with a few counts. The chain links TRBV20-1 to TRBJ2-3; the match to TRBD2 covers 9 bases. The V gene's germline CDR1 is DFQATT and CDR2 SNEGSKA (reference sequence). The CDR3 contains 19 residues. V gave up 0 bases and J gave up 3 bases; unmatched junction bases: 16. CDR3 in DNA: TGCAGTGCTAGAGATTTCCGCGGGGGGGCCCTTATTAGGACAGATACGCAGTATTTT. It codes for CSARDFRGGALIRTDTQYF.

The genes are TRBV9 and TRBJ2-7; possibly TRBD1 or TRBD2 for D (5 bases each). This CDR3 is built from 14 residues. Trimming took 4 bases from V and 4 from J, leaving 15 bases between them. Germline values: CDR1 SGDLS, CDR2 YYNGEE. CDR3 DNA sequence: TGTGCCAGCAGCTCCCGGGACGGCCTATACGAGCAGTACTTC. Its protein is CASSSRDGLYEQYF.

The chain recombines TRBV5-8 with TRBJ2-1, with a possible D match to TRBD2 (6 bases). Germline-derived CDR1 and CDR2 are SGHTS and YDEGEE. The CDR3 is 15 amino acids. Trimming pared 4 bases from V and 0 bases from J, leaving 11 bases between. CDR3 DNA: TGTGCCAGCAGCCCGACTAGGAGCTCCTACAATGAGCAGTTCTTC. Its protein is CASSPTRSSYNEQFF. The entire variable domain, with the rest obtained from reference TRBV5-8 and TRBJ2-1, is as follows: EAGVTQSPTHLIKTRGQQATLRCSPISGHTSVYWYQQALGLGLQFLLWYDEGEERNRGNFPPRFSGRQFPNYSSELNVNALELEDSALYLCASSPTRSSYNEQFFGPGTRLTVL.

In this sample, this clonotype turned up a few times. The CDR3: CSASILYNEQFF. In nucleotides, the CDR3 is TGCAGTGCTTCGATACTCTACAATGAGCAGTTCTTC. The chain is built from TRBV20-1 and TRBJ2-1; D unresolved. V dropped 5 bases and J dropped 3 bases, with 8 bases sitting between them. In germline, CDR1 is DFQATT, CDR2 SNEGSKA (reference sequence). The CDR3 extends over 12 amino acids.

The genes are TRBV18 and TRBJ2-7; D might be TRBD2 (5 bases). Germline V gene sequence: CDR1 KGHSH, CDR2 LQKENI. The CDR3 extends over 13 amino acids. V was clipped by 9 bases and J by 3 bases, with 15 bases between them. The CDR3 region is CASTSGSLYEQYV. CDR3 DNA sequence: TGTGCCAGTACCAGTGGGAGTCTCTACGAGCAGTACGTC.

In its sample, this clonotype was seen a few times. V usage is TRBV27 and J usage is TRBJ1-1; TRBD1 matches at 7 bases. Germline lookup yields CDR1 MNHEY and CDR2 SMNVEV (reference sequence). The CDR3 is 13 amino acids. J lost 5 bases, V lost 6 bases, and 6 bases had no gene match. The CDR3 reads CASSLGRGTEAFF. DNA for the CDR3: TGTGCCAGCAGCTTAGGCAGGGGGACTGAAGCTTTCTTT.

The V call is TRBV11-3, the J call TRBJ2-7, with no clear D. The germline gives CDR1 SGHNT, CDR2 YENEEA. V was cut by 4 bases and J by 6 bases, with 7 bases left in between. The CDR3 is 11 amino acids. Here the CDR3 DNA reads TGTGCCAGCAGCTACGGATCCGAGCAGTACGTC. It translates to CASSYGSEQYV.

This clonotype has more than one count but fewer than ten. The chain carries TRBV7-8 and TRBJ1-5; 8 bases are a match to TRBD1. The CDR3 consists of 13 residues. Germline trimming cut 4 bases from V and 5 bases from J; bases unmatched to any gene: 1. Germline V gene data show CDR1 as SGHVS and CDR2 as FQNEAQ. CDR3 region: CASSSGGDQPQHF. The CDR3 coding sequence is TGTGCCAGCAGCTCAGGGGGCGATCAGCCCCAGCATTTT.

In this sample, this clonotype turned up a few times. The chain joins TRBV27 to TRBJ2-1; 11 bases align to TRBD2. The CDR3 has 15 amino acids. Germline trimming cut 3 bases from V and 7 bases from J; bases unmatched to any gene: 5. Germline V gene lookup returns CDR1 MNHEY and CDR2 SMNVEV (reference sequence). This CDR3 reads CASSFLAGGLNEQFF. The CDR3, as DNA: TGTGCCAGCAGTTTCCTAGCGGGGGGCTTAAATGAGCAGTTCTTC.

This clonotype occurred a few times. V gene TRBV4-1 combines with J gene TRBJ1-5; D remains unclear. Trimming stripped 1 base from V and 2 bases from J, with 9 bases between. CDR3 length: 15 amino acids. The V gene's germline CDR1 is MGHRA and CDR2 YSYEKL. The CDR3 reads CASSQGGNGNQPQHF. The CDR3 coding sequence is TGCGCCAGCAGCCAAGGGGGAAACGGCAATCAGCCCCAGCATTTT.

This clonotype was observed a handful of times. This chain uses TRBV5-4 with TRBJ2-1; 16 bases agree with TRBD2. V was clipped by 4 bases and J by 16 bases; unmatched bases: 8. The CDR3 is made up of 14 amino acids. Looked up from germline, CDR1 is SGHNT and CDR2 is YYREEE (reference sequence). In nucleotides, the CDR3 is TGTGCCAGCAGCGCTGGGACTAGCGGGGGGGCCTTATTCTTC. Its translation: CASSAGTSGGALFF.

The chain uses TRBV10-3 and TRBJ2-5, with D maybe TRBD2 (5 bases). Trimming removed 3 bases at V and 4 bases at J, with 18 bases between. CDR1 is ENHRY, CDR2 SYGVKD, per germline. The length of the CDR3 is 16 residues. CDR3 sequence (DNA): TGTGCCATCAGTGACCCGCCGGAGGACGGCGGAGAGACCCAGTACTTC. Amino acid sequence: CAISDPPEDGGETQYF.

This clonotype was seen ten or more times. This chain joins TRBV7-9 and TRBJ1-1; no clear D. Germline values: CDR1 SEHNR, CDR2 FQNEAQ (reference sequence). The germline V and J ends were trimmed by 2 bases and 5 bases, with 6 bases remaining between them. The CDR3 runs 12 residues. CDR3 loop: CASSLSGTEAFF. CDR3 in DNA: TGTGCCAGCAGCTTATCGGGGACTGAAGCTTTCTTT.

This clonotype showed up just a few times. V usage is TRBV7-8 and J usage is TRBJ2-7; 9 positions match TRBD1. The CDR3 is 14 residues long. In germline, CDR1 is SGHVS, CDR2 FQNEAQ. V dropped 6 bases and J dropped 3; count of bases not matched to a gene: 6. CDR3 nucleotides: TGTGCCAGCAGTTACCGGACAGGGGTCTACGAGCAGTACTTC. Translated: CASSYRTGVYEQYF.

This clonotype was counted ten times or more. V usage is TRBV9 and J usage is TRBJ2-3; D is perhaps TRBD2 (6 bases). The V gene's germline CDR1 is SGDLS and CDR2 YYNGEE. The CDR3 length is 15 residues. Trimming removed 4 bases at V and 7 bases at J, with 19 bases between. In DNA form, the CDR3 reads TGTGCCAGCAGCCCGAGGGACTCGCCTTGGCATACGCAGTATTTT. It translates to CASSPRDSPWHTQYF.